These 25 T cell receptor beta chains were all obtained from the same sample, sequenced in a study of blood T cell repertoires in COVID-19. Assay: immunoSEQ multiplex PCR; the TCRdb copy retains only in-frame clones and omits some. The sample lists almost 200,000 clones, approximately 87% seen once, with 0.75% to 0.95% in the top ten. Specimen: peripheral blood. The receptor source for this set is a woman in her 70s with acute or convalescent COVID-19.

This clone has more than one count but fewer than ten. V and J are TRBV6-1 and TRBJ2-2; maybe TRBD1 (6 bases). The CDR3 has 15 amino acids. Germline values: CDR1 MNHNS, CDR2 SASEGT. Trimming removed 0 bases at V and 6 bases at J, with 11 bases between. The CDR3 coding sequence is TGTGCCAGCAGTGAAGCGAGGGGGTGGGCCGGGGAGCTGTTTTTT. This translates into CASSEARGWAGELFF.

This clone was found a few times. This chain uses TRBV5-5 with TRBJ1-5, with 8 bases fitting TRBD1. The length of the CDR3 is 16 residues. Germline loops: CDR1 SGHKS, CDR2 YYEKEE (reference sequence). V dropped 4 bases and J dropped 5; count of bases not matched to a gene: 11. CDR3 in DNA: TGTGCCAGCAGCCCCGGCGGACAGGGCCGCCATCAGCCCCAGCATTTT. Translated, it gives CASSPGGQGRHQPQHF.

This clone has a handful of counts. The CDR3 protein is CSVRGGYTEAFF. The CDR3 DNA follows: TGCAGCGTCCGGGGGGGTTACACTGAAGCTTTCTTT. The genes are TRBV29-1 and TRBJ1-1; D perhaps matches TRBD1 (5 bases). The CDR3 extends over 12 amino acids. The germline V gene has CDR1 SQVTM and CDR2 ANQGSEA. The germline V and J ends were trimmed by 6 bases and 3 bases, with 11 bases remaining between them.

J is TRBJ1-5 and V is TRBV27, with D unresolved. Germline CDR1 MNHEY, CDR2 SMNVEV (reference sequence). Trimming took off 1 base at V and 1 base at J, with 5 bases between the two ends. This CDR3 has 14 amino acids. The CDR3 DNA reads as TGTGCCAGCAGTTTATACAGAAGCAATCAGCCCCAGCATTTT. As protein: CASSLYRSNQPQHF.

The rearrangement uses TRBV7-8 and TRBJ2-7, with 13 positions matching TRBD2. This CDR3 region has 17 residues. The V gene's germline CDR1 is SGHVS and CDR2 FQNEAQ. The junction had 13 bases not matched to a gene; V was cut back by 6 bases and J by 5 bases. The CDR3 protein is CASSPQSTSGRIHEQYF. The CDR3 DNA follows: TGTGCCAGCAGTCCTCAGTCGACTAGCGGGAGGATCCACGAGCAGTACTTC. The variable domain in full, completed from reference TRBV7-8 and TRBJ2-7, reads GAGVSQSPRYKVAKRGQDVALRCDPISGHVSLFWYQQALGQGPEFLTYFQNEAQLDKSGLPSDRFFAERPEGSVSTLKIQRTQQEDSAVYLCASSPQSTSGRIHEQYFGPGTRLTVT.

The chain is built from TRBV5-5 and TRBJ2-7, with 8 bases that match TRBD2. Germline-derived CDR1 and CDR2 are SGHKS and YYEKEE (reference sequence). The CDR3 runs 17 residues. V trimming: 0 bases; J trimming: 0 bases; junction bases outside the gene matches: 8. The CDR3 DNA follows: TGTGCCAGCAGCTTGGCCCTCGGGAGGGGGGACTCCTACGAGCAGTACTTC. Residues: CASSLALGRGDSYEQYF.

CDR3 amino acids: CASSSGGLVLNRRTFF. CDR3 DNA sequence: TGTGCCAGCAGCTCTGGGGGCCTCGTATTAAATCGTAGGACGTTCTTC. The rearrangement links TRBV5-4 to TRBJ2-1; D possibly corresponds to TRBD1 (6 bases). The CDR3 is made up of 16 amino acids. V was cut by 3 bases and J by 15 bases, with 28 bases left in between. Per germline, CDR1 SGHNT and CDR2 YYREEE (reference sequence).

The V call is TRBV7-9, the J call TRBJ2-1; TRBD2 matches at 10 bases. The CDR3 sequence is 15 residues long. The germline V gene encodes CDR1 SEHNR and CDR2 FQNEAQ (reference sequence). After removal of 0 bases from V and 7 bases from J, the junction contained 3 bases not matched to a gene. This CDR3 reads CASSLAGLARNEQFF. The CDR3 DNA reads as TGTGCCAGCAGCTTAGCGGGACTAGCGCGAAATGAGCAGTTCTTC.

This clone was detected only once. V gene TRBV6-5 combines with J gene TRBJ2-7; 7 nucleotides agree with TRBD1. The CDR3 totals 13 residues. With V trimmed by 6 bases and J by 3 bases, 5 bases remained unmatched. The V gene's germline CDR1 is MNHEY and CDR2 SVGAGI. CDR3 loop: CASSRDRHYEQYF. The CDR3 bases are TGTGCCAGCAGCCGGGACAGACACTACGAGCAGTACTTC.

The chain is built from TRBV24-1 and TRBJ2-1; TRBD2 aligns across 7 bases. V shed 6 bases, J shed 4 bases, and the junction held 11 bases outside the gene matches. The length of the CDR3 is 16 residues. Germline V lookup: CDR1 KGHDR, CDR2 SFDVKD. The CDR3 region has the DNA TGTGCCACCAGTTTTAGGACTAGTCGAGGGTACAATGAGCAGTTCTTC. Translated, it gives CATSFRTSRGYNEQFF.

V and J are TRBV27 and TRBJ2-3, with D perhaps TRBD2 (6 bases). The CDR3 covers 15 residues. In germline, CDR1 is MNHEY, CDR2 SMNVEV (reference sequence). Deletions cut 4 bases from V and 1 base from J, with 12 bases between. Here the CDR3 reads CASSSGWGGTDTQYF. CDR3 DNA: TGTGCCAGCAGTTCAGGGTGGGGGGGCACAGATACGCAGTATTTT.

In DNA, the CDR3 is TGTGCCAGCAGCGTGGGACAGGGCAAATACAATGAGCAGTTCTTC. It specifies CASSVGQGKYNEQFF. The chain joins TRBV9 to TRBJ2-1; 9 bases are shared with TRBD1. Germline CDR1 reads SGDLS; CDR2 reads YYNGEE. Trimming cost V 2 bases and J 4 bases; bases outside gene matches: 4. CDR3 length equals 15 residues.

V and J are TRBV18 and TRBJ2-3, with D tentatively TRBD2 (7 bases). Germline lookup yields CDR1 KGHSH and CDR2 LQKENI. This CDR3 spans 14 amino acids. V lost 3 bases and J lost 4, with 11 bases in between. CDR3 coding DNA: TGTGCCAGCTCACCGGGGGCGGGAGCAGATACGCAGTATTTT. Protein sequence: CASSPGAGADTQYF.

CDR3 sequence (DNA): TGTGCCAGTACCCTTGACAGCAGATACAATGAGCAGTTCTTC. Residues: CASTLDSRYNEQFF. The chain uses TRBV19 and TRBJ2-1, with D possibly matching TRBD1 (5 bases). This CDR3 has 14 amino acids. From germline, CDR1 is LNHDA and CDR2 SQIVND (reference sequence). Trimming shortened V by 7 bases and J by 4 bases, and 14 bases separated the two germline ends.

V gene TRBV6-1 combines with J gene TRBJ2-7; the D gene is possibly TRBD1 (6 bases). The CDR3 extends over 16 amino acids. V lost 1 base and J lost 4, with 17 bases in between. Germline CDR1 reads MNHNS; CDR2 reads SASEGT. CDR3 DNA: TGTGCCAGCAGTGAAGGGGGGACAAGGCTAGGGTACGAGCAGTACTTC. Amino acid sequence: CASSEGGTRLGYEQYF.

The chain links TRBV11-2 to TRBJ2-2; TRBD2 matches at 7 bases. Looked up from germline, CDR1 is SGHAT and CDR2 is FQNNGV. J was trimmed by 7 bases and V by 5 bases; bases with no gene match: 13. This CDR3 is built from 16 residues. CDR3 residues: CASSAEGAGVSGELFF. As DNA, the CDR3 is TGTGCCAGCAGCGCAGAAGGGGCGGGAGTGAGCGGGGAGCTGTTTTTT.

The V and J genes are TRBV19 and TRBJ1-3, with D perhaps matching TRBD1 (6 bases). Trimming stripped 4 bases from V and 2 bases from J, with 12 bases between. The germline gives CDR1 LNHDA, CDR2 SQIVND (reference sequence). The CDR3 covers 15 residues. CDR3 DNA: TGTGCCAGTAGTAAGAGGACAGTCCCTGGAAACACCATATATTTT. Translating it yields CASSKRTVPGNTIYF. The whole variable domain, filled in from reference TRBV19 and TRBJ1-3, reads DGGITQSPKYLFRKEGQNVTLSCEQNLNHDAMYWYRQDPGQGLRLIYYSQIVNDFQKGDIAEGYSVSREKKESFPLTVTSAQKNPTAFYLCASSKRTVPGNTIYFGEGSWLTVV.

A remark on this clone: Other DNA sequences within the sample encode an identical CDR3. The chain combines TRBV19 with TRBJ1-5; 7 nucleotides align to TRBD1. The V segment lost 6 bases and the J segment 2 bases; nucleotides outside the gene matches: 1. CDR3 length: 13 residues. The germline CDR1 and CDR2 sequences are LNHDA and SQIVND (reference sequence). CDR3 nucleotides: TGTGCCAGTAGCGACAGGGGCAATCAGCCCCAGCATTTT. This translates into CASSDRGNQPQHF.

V is TRBV12-3 or TRBV12-4 and J is TRBJ1-1, with D unresolved. This CDR3 contains 13 residues. V lost 3 bases to trimming and J lost 4 bases, with 9 bases between them. CDR3 protein: CASSFLRRTEAFF. As DNA, the CDR3 is TGTGCCAGCAGTTTTCTCCGTCGCACTGAAGCTTTCTTT.

The chain has TRBV5-1 and TRBJ1-2; 10 nucleotides line up with TRBD1. V shed 0 bases and J 6 bases; nucleotides not matched to a gene: 8. Germline CDR1 reads SGHRS; CDR2 reads YFSETQ. This CDR3 spans 16 amino acids. The CDR3 bases are TGCGCCAGCAGCTTGGATTTCGTGGGGACAGGGGATGGCTACACCTTC. Amino acid sequence: CASSLDFVGTGDGYTF.

The chain joins TRBV7-9 to TRBJ2-7, with D unresolved. The CDR3 sequence is 12 residues long. Germline CDR1 is SEHNR and CDR2 is FQNEAQ (reference sequence). V lost 5 bases and J lost 4, with 9 bases in between. Here the CDR3 reads CASSLRLYEQYF. In DNA, the CDR3 is TGTGCCAGCAGCCTGAGGCTTTACGAGCAGTACTTC.

The CDR3 DNA reads as TGTGCCAGCAGCGCCCTACTTCGGGGTGGGCTAGCAACTAATGAAAAACTGTTTTTT. Amino acids: CASSALLRGGLATNEKLFF. The chain uses TRBV7-6 and TRBJ1-4; D is unclear. Germline CDR1 reads SGHVS; CDR2 reads FNYEAQ. Trimming left V 5 bases short and J 0 bases short, with 22 bases between. The CDR3 length is 19 residues.

This clone turned up a few times. V is TRBV6-5 and J is TRBJ1-2, with D uncertain. CDR3 size: 15 residues. V dropped 0 bases and J dropped 0 bases, with 8 bases sitting between them. Germline CDR1 reads MNHEY; CDR2 reads SVGAGI. This CDR3 reads CASSYSYATNYGYTF. In DNA form, the CDR3 reads TGTGCCAGCAGTTACTCCTACGCGACTAACTATGGCTACACCTTC.

The rearrangement uses TRBV6-1 and TRBJ1-4, with a weak D call TRBD1 (5 bases). This CDR3 is 16 amino acids long. Germline lookup yields CDR1 MNHNS and CDR2 SASEGT. V was cut by 3 bases and J by 8 bases, with 19 bases left in between. The DNA for the CDR3 is TGTGCCAGCAGTGATCAACCTCAGGGAACTGGGGAAAAACTGTTTTTT. Its protein is CASSDQPQGTGEKLFF.

The rearrangement uses TRBV7-2 and TRBJ1-2; TRBD1 might be the D (6 bases). CDR1 and CDR2 from the germline V gene are SGHTA and FQGNSA. V lost 5 bases and J 4 bases, leaving 14 bases between the germline ends. This CDR3 region has 14 residues. CDR3 DNA sequence: TGTGCCAGCAGCCGTCGACAGGCCCCCTATGGCTACACCTTC. It is translated as CASSRRQAPYGYTF.